A single sample gave rise to the 3 T cell receptor beta chains below, sequenced in a study of graft-versus-host responses after intestinal transplantation. Only in-frame clones appear in the TCRdb table, and some are missing; sequencing was by immunoSEQ multiplex PCR. The sample includes about 57,000 clones, 80% to 90% of them seen just once. The sequencing used PBMCs, collected 26 days after transplant. These receptors were taken from a human patient who received an intestinal transplant, so some T cells may come from the graft donor.

The V call is TRBV28, the J call TRBJ2-5; 10 bases map to TRBD2. This CDR3 region has 16 residues. V dropped 5 bases and J dropped 1; count of bases not matched to a gene: 7. CDR1 is MDHEN, CDR2 SYDVKM, per germline. CDR3 in amino acids: CASSPRSGGVQETQYF. In DNA form, the CDR3 reads TGTGCCAGCAGTCCCCGGAGCGGGGGGGTCCAAGAGACCCAGTACTTC.

The chain uses TRBV19 and TRBJ1-2, with TRBD1 matching 7 bases. Germline assignment: CDR1 LNHDA and CDR2 SQIVND (reference sequence). The CDR3 totals 15 residues. V lost 6 bases and J lost 4; bases outside the gene matches: 11. CDR3 DNA sequence: TGTGCCAGTAGCCTTGGTAGGGGACAGCCCTATGGCTACACCTTC. Translated: CASSLGRGQPYGYTF. Drawing the rest from reference TRBV19 and TRBJ1-2, the complete variable domain is DGGITQSPKYLFRKEGQNVTLSCEQNLNHDAMYWYRQDPGQGLRLIYYSQIVNDFQKGDIAEGYSVSREKKESFPLTVTSAQKNPTAFYLCASSLGRGQPYGYTFGSGTRLTVV.

The rearrangement uses TRBV10-3 and TRBJ2-2, with TRBD2 identical over 10 bases. The CDR3 extends over 15 amino acids. Germline CDR1 is ENHRY and CDR2 is SYGVKD. V lost 6 bases and J lost 7; bases outside the gene matches: 8. Written as DNA, the CDR3 is TGTGCCATCAGACCAGCGGGGGGGCCGGGCGGGGAGCTGTTTTTT. Protein: CAIRPAGGPGGELFF.